This TCR beta chain was captured in a study of cytomegalovirus exposure and HLA in healthy donors. Study outcomes and limitations: Highest at DRB1 and lowest at HLA-C, TCR association rates differed among HLA loci in a later analysis. Altogether, 150 to 200 TCR beta chains were recorded as cytomegalovirus-associated. In a later analysis, the majority of CMV-associated beta chains seemingly showed HLA restriction.

Germline values: CDR1 SGHTA, CDR2 FQGTGA. V lost 5 bases to trimming and J lost 6 bases; unmatched junction nucleotides: 12. The CDR3 length is 15 residues. With regard to this clone: Antigen specificity is unknown.

13 Jbeta primers and 60 Vbeta primers were used for the PCR. Under the authors' procedure: About 10 million shared chains were among the about 80 million unique TCR beta chains that a later analysis counted. Some clones are missing from TCRdb's copy, which holds only in-frame ones; the method was immunoSEQ multiplex PCR. V, J and clone size are those of that table, while D and trimming were read from the DNA. The sample carries approximately 87,000 clones, under 90% recorded once. The clonotype comes from a woman in her 70s in good health and CMV-seropositive. The sequenced sample consisted of PBMCs. The J gene is TRBJ2-7, the V gene TRBV7-3; 8 bases match TRBD1. CDR3: CASSPTGGIGGEQYF. The CDR3 DNA follows: TGTGCCAGCAGCCCTACAGGGGGGATTGGCGGCGAGCAGTACTTC. The full variable domain, in which reference TRBV7-3 and TRBJ2-7 provide the parts outside the CDR3, is GAGVSQTPSNKVTEKGKYVELRCDPISGHTALYWYRQSLGQGPEFLIYFQGTGAADDSGLPNDRFFAVRPEGSVSTLKIQRTERGDSAVYLCASSPTGGIGGEQYFGPGTRLTVT.